These T cell receptor beta chains were read from a single sample in a study of blood T cell repertoires in COVID-19. Sequenced by immunoSEQ multiplex PCR; TCRdb stores in-frame clones only, minus some. Among around 80,000 clones listed, 82% were seen once. Sequencing was carried out using peripheral blood. The receptor set was obtained from a man between 60 and 75 years old with acute or convalescent COVID-19. CDR3s include the opening cysteine and the closing phenylalanine or tryptophan. The order of the fields is V gene, J gene, clone size, D gene, CDR3 DNA, CDR3 protein. A D gene is named only where the DNA matches it firmly. A row's size may be missing; if present it is once, few, many or a size class.

TRBV28,TRBJ2-3,NA,TRBD2,TGTGCCAGCAGTTCACTGGGTAGCGGGATAGCTTTT,CASSSLGSGIAF
TRBV3-1/TRBV3-2,TRBJ1-2,NA,TRBD1,TGTGCCAGCAGCCATGAAGGACAGGACTATGGCTACACCTTC,CASSHEGQDYGYTF
TRBV18,TRBJ1-4,NA,NA,TGTGCCAGCTCACCTTCAGGGTTAACTAATGAAAAACTGTTTTTT,CASSPSGLTNEKLFF
TRBV28,TRBJ2-7,NA,NA,TGTGCCAGCAGTTTCGGGGGAACCTACGAGCAGTACTTC,CASSFGGTYEQYF
TRBV7-9,TRBJ1-4,NA,TRBD1,TGTGCCAGCAGCTTAGGGACAGGGGTTGGAAAACTGTTTTTT,CASSLGTGVGKLFF
TRBV28,TRBJ1-5,NA,TRBD1,TGTGCCAGCAGTTCCCCAGGGGACAGCCACATTCAGCCCCAGCATTTT,CASSSPGDSHIQPQHF
TRBV6-5,TRBJ1-6,NA,NA,TGTGCCAGCAGCACCGAGGTTACAGGACCCCTCCACTTT,CASSTEVTGPLHF
TRBV7-8,TRBJ1-1,NA,NA,TGTGCCAGCAGCTTAGAACAGACCAACACTGAAGCTTTCTTT,CASSLEQTNTEAFF
TRBV15,TRBJ1-5,once,NA,TGTGCCACCAGCAGAAGGGGGGGGTCGGCTCAGCCCCAGCATTTT,CATSRRGGSAQPQHF
TRBV15,TRBJ2-7,NA,TRBD1,TGTGCCACCAGCAGAGAGATAACAGGGGGCACCTACGAGCAGTACTTC,CATSREITGGTYEQYF
TRBV7-2,TRBJ1-2,NA,TRBD1,TGTGCCAGCAGCTCCGACTGGACAGGGTTTTATGGCTACACCTTC,CASSSDWTGFYGYTF
TRBV19,TRBJ1-1,NA,TRBD1,TGTGCCAGTAGTAACGCGGACAGGGCGACTGAAGCTTTCTTT,CASSNADRATEAFF
TRBV29-1,TRBJ2-6,once,NA,TGCAGCGTTGATGGGGCCCCGGGGGCCAACGTCCTGACTTTC,CSVDGAPGANVLTF
TRBV6-5,TRBJ2-7,NA,NA,TGTGCCATTTGGGGCAGGAGCTCCTACGAGCAGTACTTC,CAIWGRSSYEQYF
TRBV18,TRBJ2-2,few,TRBD1,TGTGCCAGCTCACCGGATCTGACAGGGGCCGGGGAGCTGTTTTTT,CASSPDLTGAGELFF
TRBV5-8,TRBJ1-2,NA,NA,TGTGCCAGCAGCAGGACTACGGGCTACACCTTC,CASSRTTGYTF
TRBV7-9,TRBJ2-3,NA,NA,TGTGCCAGCAGCTTAGGAACTCTGCTTCTAGCCACAGATACGCAGTATTTT,CASSLGTLLLATDTQYF
TRBV11-2,TRBJ2-7,NA,TRBD1,TGTGCCAGCAGCTTAGCAGGGGGCAGGGACTACGAGCAGTACTTC,CASSLAGGRDYEQYF
TRBV28,TRBJ1-4,NA,NA,TGTGCCAGCAGTTTTGTCAGTAATGAAAAACTGTTTTTT,CASSFVSNEKLFF
TRBV29-1,TRBJ2-7,NA,NA,TGCAGCACTTCCGCCGCCTTCGCGTCCTACGAGCAGTACTTC,CSTSAAFASYEQYF
TRBV7-9,TRBJ2-7,NA,TRBD2,TGTGCCAGCAGCCTTAGCGGGATAGGGTCCTACGAGCAGTACTTC,CASSLSGIGSYEQYF
TRBV4-3,TRBJ2-2,NA,NA,TGCGCCAGCAGCCAAGTCCCCAGGGTGAACACCGGGGAGCTGTTTTTT,CASSQVPRVNTGELFF
TRBV12-3/TRBV12-4,TRBJ1-1,NA,TRBD1,TGTGCCAGCAGAGGGACAGAGAACACTGAAGCTTTCTTT,CASRGTENTEAFF
TRBV7-2,TRBJ2-5,NA,TRBD2,TGTGCCAGCAGCTCCCAAGCGGGGGGACTCCCTCAGACCCAGTACTTC,CASSSQAGGLPQTQYF
TRBV5-5,TRBJ1-1,NA,NA,TGTGCCAGCAGCTTGGTACAGCGGCTGAACACTGAAGCTTTCTTT,CASSLVQRLNTEAFF
TRBV6-2/TRBV6-3,TRBJ2-5,NA,TRBD2,TGTGCCAGCAGTTTTTTGACTAGCGAGGGGACCCAGTACTTC,CASSFLTSEGTQYF
TRBV5-6,TRBJ1-5,NA,TRBD1,TGTGCCAGCAGCCAGTTAGCCAGGGGGCATCAGCCCCAGCATTTT,CASSQLARGHQPQHF
TRBV27,TRBJ2-3,few,TRBD2,TGTGCCAGCAGCTATGGACTAGTTAGCACAGATACGCAGTATTTT,CASSYGLVSTDTQYF
TRBV6-5,TRBJ1-5,NA,NA,TGTGCCAGCAGTTACGGGAGAAATAGCAATCAGCCCCAGCATTTT,CASSYGRNSNQPQHF
TRBV5-6,TRBJ1-1,NA,NA,TGTGCCAGCAGCTTGAGGAGCCGAACCTTGAACACTGAAGCTTTCTTT,CASSLRSRTLNTEAFF
TRBV28,TRBJ2-1,NA,TRBD1,TGTGCCAGCAGTCTTCCCGGGACAGGGCCCTACAATGAGCAGTTCTTC,CASSLPGTGPYNEQFF
TRBV12-5,TRBJ2-3,NA,NA,TGTGCTAGTGGTTTGGGGACAGATACAGATACGCAGTATTTT,CASGLGTDTDTQYF
TRBV27,TRBJ2-4,NA,NA,TGTGCCAGCAGCCCTACCCGGAACATTCAGTACTTC,CASSPTRNIQYF
TRBV9,TRBJ2-1,NA,TRBD2,TGTGCCAGCAGCGAAAATCTAGCGGGATACAATGAGCAGTTCTTC,CASSENLAGYNEQFF
TRBV9,TRBJ2-1,NA,NA,TGTGCCAGCAGCGTAGATTTCCAGGGGAAAATCAGTGAGCAGTTCTTC,CASSVDFQGKISEQFF
TRBV2,TRBJ2-2,NA,NA,TGTGCCAGCAGTGAAGGAGGCGGGGAGCTGTTTTTT,CASSEGGGELFF
TRBV6-5,TRBJ1-4,NA,NA,TGTGCCAGCAGTTACGTCGAGGGTACTGTTGAAAAACTGTTTTTT,CASSYVEGTVEKLFF
TRBV20-1,TRBJ2-3,NA,NA,TGCAGTGCTAGTGGTGAGCGGAACACAGATACGCAGTATTTT,CSASGERNTDTQYF
TRBV14,TRBJ1-2,few,NA,TGTGCCAGCAGCCAAGCGCGTGCGGGCGGCTACACCTTC,CASSQARAGGYTF
TRBV11-3,TRBJ1-1,NA,NA,TGTGCCAGCAGTCCGTCCCCTGACACTGAAGCTTTCTTT,CASSPSPDTEAFF
TRBV7-2,TRBJ2-2,NA,TRBD2,TGTGCCAGCAGCGCGCGGGGGGGCGATACCGGGGAGCTGTTTTTT,CASSARGGDTGELFF
TRBV7-3,TRBJ2-5,NA,TRBD2,TGTGCCAGCAGCCCGACGACTAGCGGGGGATCAGAGACCCAGTACTTC,CASSPTTSGGSETQYF
TRBV28,TRBJ1-1,NA,TRBD1,TGTGCCACCGGACAGGGGGCAAGGACTGAAGCTTTCTTT,CATGQGARTEAFF
TRBV11-2,TRBJ2-7,NA,NA,TGTGCCAGCAGCTTAGATAGGGCTAGCATAGGCGAGCAGTACTTC,CASSLDRASIGEQYF
TRBV19,TRBJ1-5,NA,NA,TGTGCCAGTAGTATTCTAGGGGAAGGTCAGCCCCAGCATTTT,CASSILGEGQPQHF
TRBV2,TRBJ2-5,once,TRBD2,TGTGCCAGCAGGTGGACTAGTGGAGAGACCCAGTACTTC,CASRWTSGETQYF
TRBV2,TRBJ1-1,NA,NA,TGTGCCAGCCGGCGTTTGCGGGACACTGAAGCTTTCTTT,CASRRLRDTEAFF
TRBV24-1,TRBJ2-5,NA,TRBD1,TGTGCCACCAGTGAGCCGACAGGGAGAGAGACCCAGTACTTC,CATSEPTGRETQYF
TRBV19,TRBJ2-5,NA,NA,TGTGCCAGTAGGGGCACCCAAGAGACCCAGTACTTC,CASRGTQETQYF
TRBV19,TRBJ1-6,NA,NA,TGTGCCAGTACTATGCAGAATAATTCACCCCTCCACTTT,CASTMQNNSPLHF
TRBV11-2,TRBJ1-5,few,NA,TGTGCCAGCAGCCCACTAGGGGGGGCCATCAATCAGCCCCAGCATTTT,CASSPLGGAINQPQHF
TRBV18,TRBJ2-2,few,NA,TGTGCCAGCTACGGACTCTATCGCACCGGGGAGCTGTTTTTT,CASYGLYRTGELFF
TRBV3-1/TRBV3-2,TRBJ2-1,NA,NA,TGTGCCAGCAGCCAAGAAATAGTCCATGAGCAGTTCTTC,CASSQEIVHEQFF
TRBV5-6,TRBJ2-7,NA,NA,TGTGCCAGCAGCTTGGATCCACGCGGGGGCTCGTCGGGCGAGCAGTACTTC,CASSLDPRGGSSGEQYF
TRBV7-9,TRBJ2-1,NA,TRBD2,TGTGCCAGCAGCCCACCTCTAGCGGGGAGCTCCTACAATGAGCAGTTCTTC,CASSPPLAGSSYNEQFF
TRBV7-2,TRBJ1-1,NA,TRBD1,TGTGCCAGCAGGGGACAGCCGATGAACACTGAAGCTTTCTTT,CASRGQPMNTEAFF
TRBV6-5,TRBJ1-1,NA,NA,TGTGCCAGCAGAAGAACAGGGTCCTTTGACACTGAAGCTTTCTTT,CASRRTGSFDTEAFF
TRBV19,TRBJ2-2,NA,TRBD2,TGTGCCAGTAGGGGGACTAGCGGATTGACCGGGGAGCTGTTTTTT,CASRGTSGLTGELFF
TRBV19,TRBJ1-4,NA,NA,TGTGCCAGTAGTATCTGGGGCAGGTTTGCAACTAATGAAAAACTGTTTTTT,CASSIWGRFATNEKLFF
TRBV28,TRBJ1-5,once,TRBD1,TGTGCCAGCAGTTCCCCGACAGGGAAGAATCAGCCCCAGCATTTT,CASSSPTGKNQPQHF